This is a list of T cell receptor beta chains from one sample in a study of STAT5B mutations in CD4+ large granular lymphocyte leukemia. Sequencing used immunoSEQ multiplex PCR; TCRdb keeps in-frame clones, though not all of them. This table has 30,000 or so clones, 78% appearing once. The specimen sequenced was CD4+ T cells from blood buffy coats. The receptors here all came from a human donor in good health. Both conserved end residues are part of each CDR3. D genes are given only for firm matches. Clone size is shown for a subset of rows, as once, few, many or a class of expanded clone.

V: TRBV6-1; J: TRBJ1-1; size: few; D: .; CDR3: CASSEGTANTEAFF; DNA: TGTGCCAGCAGTGAGGGGACTGCGAACACTGAAGCTTTCTTT
V: TRBV6-5; J: TRBJ1-6; size: .; D: .; CDR3: CASSYMGNSPLHF; DNA: TGTGCCAGCAGTTACATGGGAAATTCACCCCTCCACTTT
V: TRBV6-6; J: TRBJ2-1; size: once; D: TRBD1; CDR3: CASSSTGGNEQFF; DNA: TGTGCCAGCAGTTCGACAGGGGGCAATGAGCAGTTCTTC
V: TRBV5-1; J: TRBJ2-2; size: once; D: .; CDR3: CASGNHTGELFF; DNA: TGCGCCAGCGGAAACCACACCGGGGAGCTGTTTTTT
V: TRBV16; J: TRBJ1-6; size: few; D: .; CDR3: CASSQSVSYNSPLHF; DNA: TGTGCCAGCAGCCAATCAGTCTCCTATAATTCACCCCTCCACTTT
V: TRBV18; J: TRBJ1-2; size: few; D: .; CDR3: CASSPDSGYTF; DNA: TGTGCCAGCTCACCCGACAGCGGCTACACCTTC
V: TRBV11-2; J: TRBJ2-1; size: .; D: .; CDR3: CASSWTGDDEQFF; DNA: TGTGCCAGCAGCTGGACCGGGGACGATGAGCAGTTCTTC
V: TRBV28; J: TRBJ2-7; size: .; D: TRBD2; CDR3: CASSSLAGGVLREQYF; DNA: TGTGCCAGCAGTTCCCTAGCGGGAGGGGTTCTGCGCGAGCAGTACTTC
V: TRBV5-1; J: TRBJ2-7; size: .; D: .; CDR3: CASSIGPSESYEQYF; DNA: TGCGCCAGCAGCATTGGCCCTTCCGAGTCCTACGAGCAGTACTTC
V: TRBV11-2; J: TRBJ1-3; size: .; D: .; CDR3: CASSLAGGGGTIYF; DNA: TGTGCCAGCAGCTTAGCCGGGGGAGGTGGCACCATATATTTT
V: TRBV19; J: TRBJ2-1; size: .; D: TRBD1; CDR3: CASSIIGTVGNEQFF; DNA: TGTGCCAGTAGTATAATTGGGACAGTTGGCAATGAGCAGTTCTTC
V: TRBV25-1; J: TRBJ2-5; size: .; D: .; CDR3: CASSDIGIPEETQYF; DNA: TGTGCCAGCAGTGATATCGGGATCCCGGAAGAGACCCAGTACTTC
V: TRBV18; J: TRBJ1-5; size: .; D: .; CDR3: CASFRADQPQHF; DNA: TGTGCCAGCTTCCGGGCGGACCAGCCCCAGCATTTT
V: TRBV5-1; J: TRBJ1-2; size: .; D: TRBD1; CDR3: CASSPGQGAYGYTF; DNA: TGCGCCAGCAGCCCGGGACAGGGCGCCTATGGCTACACCTTC
V: TRBV27; J: TRBJ2-7; size: .; D: TRBD1; CDR3: CASSLSQTGAYEQYF; DNA: TGTGCCAGCAGTTTATCGCAGACAGGGGCGTACGAGCAGTACTTC
V: TRBV10-2; J: TRBJ2-3; size: .; D: .; CDR3: CASSVGGAGTDTQYF; DNA: TGCGCCAGCAGTGTGGGGGGGGCGGGCACAGATACGCAGTATTTT
V: TRBV19; J: TRBJ1-1; size: .; D: .; CDR3: CASSMTWENTEAFF; DNA: TGTGCCAGTAGTATGACGTGGGAGAACACTGAAGCTTTCTTT
V: TRBV10-3; J: TRBJ2-5; size: .; D: TRBD2; CDR3: CASRLAGGEETQYF; DNA: TGTGCCTCGCGACTAGCGGGGGGGGAAGAGACCCAGTACTTC
V: TRBV30; J: TRBJ1-1; size: .; D: TRBD1; CDR3: CADNEQGARTEAFF; DNA: TGTGCTGACAATGAACAGGGGGCGCGCACTGAAGCTTTCTTT
V: TRBV5-1; J: TRBJ2-7; size: .; D: TRBD1; CDR3: CASSFGRDRYYEQYF; DNA: TGCGCCAGCAGCTTTGGCCGGGACAGGTACTACGAGCAGTACTTC
V: TRBV6-1; J: TRBJ2-1; size: .; D: TRBD2; CDR3: CASRDPASGVNEQFF; DNA: TGTGCCAGCAGAGACCCTGCTAGCGGCGTCAATGAGCAGTTCTTC
V: TRBV14; J: TRBJ1-5; size: .; D: TRBD1; CDR3: CASTPPGTGEYSNQPQHF; DNA: TGTGCCAGCACCCCTCCCGGGACAGGAGAATATAGCAATCAGCCCCAGCATTTT
V: TRBV9; J: TRBJ2-6; size: .; D: TRBD2; CDR3: CASSVSASTSPLSGANVLTF; DNA: TGTGCCAGCAGCGTATCTGCTTCGACTAGCCCCCTTTCTGGGGCCAACGTCCTGACTTTC
V: TRBV11-2; J: TRBJ2-3; size: .; D: .; CDR3: CASSLIRGGDTQYF; DNA: TGTGCCAGCAGCTTAATCAGGGGAGGGGATACGCAGTATTTT
V: TRBV18; J: TRBJ1-5; size: .; D: .; CDR3: CASSGSAGNNQPQHF; DNA: TGTGCCAGCTCCGGTAGTGCGGGAAACAATCAGCCCCAGCATTTT
V: TRBV5-1; J: TRBJ2-2; size: .; D: TRBD2; CDR3: CASSSAGTSGRTGELFF; DNA: TGCGCCAGCAGCTCAGCCGGGACTAGCGGGAGGACCGGGGAGCTGTTTTTT
V: TRBV7-2; J: TRBJ1-6; size: few; D: TRBD1; CDR3: CASSPDRGENSPLHF; DNA: TGTGCCAGCAGCCCTGACAGGGGAGAGAATTCACCCCTCCACTTT
V: TRBV11-2; J: TRBJ2-7; size: .; D: .; CDR3: CASSLDPPSEQYF; DNA: TGTGCCAGCAGCTTAGACCCCCCCAGCGAGCAGTACTTC
V: TRBV6-1; J: TRBJ2-3; size: .; D: TRBD2; CDR3: CASTEAGAYTDTQYF; DNA: TGTGCCAGCACCGAAGCGGGAGCATATACAGATACGCAGTATTTT
V: TRBV6-1; J: TRBJ2-5; size: .; D: TRBD1; CDR3: CASSEFRTGGETQYF; DNA: TGTGCCAGCAGTGAATTCAGGACAGGGGGAGAGACCCAGTACTTC
V: TRBV6-5; J: TRBJ2-3; size: .; D: .; CDR3: CASSPGGDTQYF; DNA: TGTGCCAGCAGTCCAGGAGGAGATACGCAGTATTTT
V: TRBV19; J: TRBJ1-5; size: .; D: .; CDR3: CASSDTQGRNQPQHF; DNA: TGTGCCAGTAGTGATACACAGGGTAGGAATCAGCCCCAGCATTTT
V: TRBV5-1; J: TRBJ2-2; size: .; D: .; CDR3: CASSLQGELFF; DNA: TGCGCCAGCAGCTTGCAGGGGGAGCTGTTTTTT
V: TRBV5-1; J: TRBJ2-2; size: .; D: .; CDR3: CASSLGQSTGELFF; DNA: TGCGCCAGCAGCTTGGGACAGAGCACCGGGGAGCTGTTTTTT
V: TRBV15; J: TRBJ2-1; size: .; D: TRBD2; CDR3: CATSTPAGGRNEQFF; DNA: TGTGCCACCAGCACGCCGGCGGGGGGACGGAATGAGCAGTTCTTC
V: TRBV5-6; J: TRBJ1-2; size: .; D: .; CDR3: CASSLGGVVANYGYTF; DNA: TGTGCCAGCAGCTTGGGGGGGGTTGTTGCTAACTATGGCTACACCTTC
V: TRBV25-1; J: TRBJ1-1; size: .; D: TRBD1; CDR3: CASSERGGREAFF; DNA: TGTGCCAGCAGTGAGCGAGGGGGCCGTGAAGCTTTCTTT
V: TRBV19; J: TRBJ1-5; size: few; D: .; CDR3: CASTPGRAQPQHF; DNA: TGTGCCAGTACCCCGGGGAGGGCGCAGCCCCAGCATTTT
V: TRBV5-1; J: TRBJ2-3; size: .; D: .; CDR3: CASSWDLSTDTQYF; DNA: TGCGCCAGCAGCTGGGACCTTAGCACAGATACGCAGTATTTT
V: TRBV28; J: TRBJ1-2; size: .; D: TRBD1; CDR3: CASSLQGGVSGYTF; DNA: TGTGCCAGCAGTCTCCAGGGGGGGGTATCCGGCTACACCTTC
V: TRBV2; J: TRBJ1-1; size: .; D: .; CDR3: CASSEVTGGTEAFF; DNA: TGTGCCAGCAGTGAAGTGACAGGAGGGACTGAAGCTTTCTTT
V: TRBV7-2; J: TRBJ1-1; size: .; D: TRBD1; CDR3: CASEGQMNTEAFF; DNA: TGTGCCAGCGAGGGACAGATGAACACTGAAGCTTTCTTT
V: TRBV28; J: TRBJ1-1; size: .; D: .; CDR3: CASSQRFTAREAFF; DNA: TGTGCCAGCAGTCAGAGGTTTACAGCGAGAGAAGCTTTCTTT
V: TRBV1; J: TRBJ1-1; size: .; D: .; CDR3: CTSSQGPEAFF; DNA: TGCACCAGCAGCCAAGGGCCTGAAGCTTTCTTT
V: TRBV18; J: TRBJ2-2; size: once; D: TRBD1; CDR3: CASSPGQDVGELFF; DNA: TGTGCCAGCTCACCCGGACAGGACGTCGGGGAGCTGTTTTTT